This T cell receptor beta chain was documented in a study of T cell responses to AZD1222 COVID-19 vaccine. The CDR3 is 12 amino acids. Trimming removed 4 bases at V and 1 base at J, with 7 bases between. Germline CDR1 SQVTM, CDR2 ANQGSEA. Sequencing used immunoSEQ multiplex PCR; TCRdb keeps in-frame clones, though not all of them. Of around 95,000 clones detected, 88% appear once; the ten largest clones hold about 1.7%. The sample was peripheral blood, taken on day 0 of AZD1222 vaccination. J is TRBJ1-1 and V is TRBV29-1, with no clear D. The clonotype originates from an adult in good health. The CDR3 region has the DNA TGCAGCGTTGTGGGAGCGAACACTGAAGCTTTCTTT. Protein product: CSVVGANTEAFF.